The sample holds many counts of the clone carrying this TCR beta chain. What it binds is unknown. These data are taken from a study of CD8 T cells in ankylosing spondylitis. The CDR3 runs to 13 residues. CDR1 is SGHAT, CDR2 FQNNGV, per germline. Trimming stripped 5 bases from V and 7 bases from J, with 14 bases between. Study results and limitations: Reportedly, significant enrichment of disease-linked clones occurred in matched ankylosing spondylitis synovial fluid.

TCRdb redid the calling of the 5' RACE reads with MiXCR, one entry per CDR3 protein. The sample carries roughly 130,000 distinct CDR3 sequences, roughly 15% recorded once. This TCR came from a female donor with ankylosing spondylitis or in good health (not recorded which). Sequencing was carried out using blood, either unsorted or a sorted T cell fraction (not recorded which). The V and J genes are TRBV11-2 and TRBJ1-1; weak D call: TRBD1 (6 bases). Here the CDR3 reads CASSPHADSEAFF. CDR3 DNA sequence: TGTGCCAGCAGCCCCCACGCGGACAGTGAAGCTTTCTTT.